The next 25 T cell receptor beta chains were all read from a single sample in a study of T-cell memory formation after mild COVID-19. TCRdb re-analysed the 5' RACE reads in MiXCR, keeping a single row per CDR3 protein. The sample has approximately 240,000 distinct CDR3 sequences, about 16% seen once; the top ten hold approximately 3.5%. The sample comprised PBMCs or a T cell subset sorted from them (not recorded which). The receptors derive from a man between 18 and 35 years old who had mild COVID-19 (a few samples of this study predate the infection). Cell type and time point are not known.

In this sample, this clonotype turned up a few times. This chain links TRBV6-6 with TRBJ2-2; weak D call: TRBD2 (7 bases). Trimming stripped 11 bases from V and 5 bases from J, with 12 bases between. The CDR3 has 12 amino acids. CDR1 is MNHNY, CDR2 SVGAGI, per germline (reference sequence). CDR3 DNA: TGTGCCGGCGGGGGCGTAACCGGGGAGCTGTTTTTT. Translation gives CAGGGVTGELFF.

Comment on this clonotype: Sequence at one end of the junction differs from germline and may be a read error. The chain carries TRBV5-1 and TRBJ2-1; D remains ambiguous. There are 14 residues in the CDR3. The germline V gene encodes CDR1 SGHRS and CDR2 YFSETQ. The CDR3 sequence: CASSLVVGVDEEFF. DNA of the CDR3: TGCGCCAGCAGCTTGGTAGTAGGTGTTGATGAGGAGTTCTTC. Drawing the rest from reference TRBV5-1 and TRBJ2-1, the complete variable domain is KAGVTQTPRYLIKTRGQQVTLSCSPISGHRSVSWYQQTPGQGLQFLFEYFSETQRNKGNFPGRFSGRQFSNSRSEMNVSTLELGDSALYLCASSLVVGVDEEFFGPGTRLTVL.

The chain employs TRBV6-6 and TRBJ2-1, with 9 nucleotides matching TRBD1. The germline gives CDR1 MNHNY, CDR2 SVGAGI (reference sequence). The CDR3 length is 16 residues. V lost 2 bases to trimming and J lost 5 bases; unmatched junction nucleotides: 7. Here the CDR3 reads CASSYHDRGADNEQFF. CDR3 nucleotide sequence: TGTGCCAGCAGTTACCACGACAGGGGGGCGGACAATGAGCAGTTCTTC.

This sequence joins TRBV15 and TRBJ1-2; D perhaps matches TRBD1 (6 bases). Trimming pared 3 bases from V and 6 bases from J, leaving 20 bases between. CDR1 and CDR2 (germline): LNHNV, YYDKDF (reference sequence). The CDR3 is 16 amino acids. The DNA of the CDR3 is TGTGCCACCAGCAGGTGGATCACAGGGATAACCGATGGCTACACCTTC. Translating gives CATSRWITGITDGYTF. Full variable domain (rest looked up from reference TRBV15 and TRBJ1-2): DAMVIQNPRYQVTQFGKPVTLSCSQTLNHNVMYWYQQKSSQAPKLLFHYYDKDFNNEADTPDNFQSRRPNTSFCFLDIRSPGLGDTAMYLCATSRWITGITDGYTFGSGTRLTVV.

Only a few counts were recorded for this clonotype. This chain uses TRBV7-2 with TRBJ1-4, with TRBD1 matching over 7 bases. Trimming took 8 bases from V and 3 from J; bases not matched to a gene: 3. CDR3 size: 13 residues. CDR1 is SGHTA, CDR2 FQGNSA, per germline. CDR3: CASSGGPNEKLFF. As DNA, the CDR3 is TGTGCCAGCTCAGGGGGTCCTAATGAAAAACTGTTTTTT.

This clonotype has more than one count but fewer than ten. This sequence joins TRBV7-3 and TRBJ1-2; D is possibly TRBD1 (6 bases). This CDR3 has 14 amino acids. V was trimmed by 1 base and J by 8 bases, leaving 14 bases between them. CDR1 and CDR2 (germline): SGHTA, FQGTGA. CDR3 coding DNA: TGTGCCAGCAGCTTAAATAACGTTGGGGGCGGCTACACCTTC. Encoded protein: CASSLNNVGGGYTF.

The rearrangement uses TRBV5-1 and TRBJ1-5, with 9 positions matching TRBD1. Germline-derived CDR1 and CDR2 are SGHRS and YFSETQ. Trimming took 0 bases from V and 2 from J; bases not matched to a gene: 6. This CDR3 is 17 amino acids long. CDR3 bases: TGCGCCAGCAGCTTGGGGGGACAGGGCAGGGGCAATCAGCCCCAGCATTTT. Encoded protein: CASSLGGQGRGNQPQHF.

This clonotype was observed many times. This chain joins TRBV20-1 and TRBJ2-5; D is unclear. Germline CDR1 and CDR2: DFQATT and SNEGSKA (reference sequence). V was clipped by 8 bases and J by 2 bases, with 9 bases between them. CDR3 size: 11 residues. CDR3 bases: TGCAGTCCTGAGTTACAAGAGACCCAGTACTTC. This encodes CSPELQETQYF.

There are a few counts of this clonotype. The rearrangement joins TRBV7-2 to TRBJ2-3, with 9 bases identical to TRBD2. The germline V gene encodes CDR1 SGHTA and CDR2 FQGNSA. The ends lost 3 bases at V and 2 bases at J; junction bases unmatched: 6. The CDR3 consists of 16 residues. CDR3 sequence: CASSFAGGGATDTQYF. As DNA, the CDR3 is TGTGCCAGCAGCTTCGCGGGCGGGGGGGCCACAGATACGCAGTATTTT.

This clonotype was seen only a few times. This chain joins TRBV20-1 and TRBJ2-5, with TRBD2 matching 9 bases. The CDR3 sequence is 14 residues long. After removal of 2 bases from V and 5 bases from J, the junction contained 6 bases not matched to a gene. Germline V gene lookup returns CDR1 DFQATT and CDR2 SNEGSKA (reference sequence). CDR3 protein: CSARLSGGHETQYF. As DNA, the CDR3 is TGCAGTGCTAGATTGAGCGGGGGGCACGAGACCCAGTACTTC.

This clonotype was detected many times. This sequence joins TRBV29-1 and TRBJ2-7; TRBD1 might be the D (6 bases). The CDR3 has 11 amino acids. V lost 8 bases and J 7 bases, leaving 15 bases between the germline ends. Germline lookup yields CDR1 SQVTM and CDR2 ANQGSEA. In nucleotides, the CDR3 is TGCAGCCCTCGGACAGCAATGGAGCAGTACTTC. It specifies CSPRTAMEQYF.

This clonotype was counted only a few times. The chain joins TRBV7-8 to TRBJ2-7; 8 nucleotides match TRBD2. The V and J ends lost 0 bases and 6 bases, in that order; junction bases with no gene match: 13. CDR3 length: 17 amino acids. Germline-derived CDR1 and CDR2 are SGHVS and FQNEAQ. The CDR3 nucleotides are TGTGCCAGCAGCTTAGCTTCTTTAAGGACGGGGGGGATCGAGCAGTACTTC. Its translation: CASSLASLRTGGIEQYF.

The rearrangement uses TRBV29-1 and TRBJ1-1, with a tentative D call TRBD1 (5 bases). Germline assignment: CDR1 SQVTM and CDR2 ANQGSEA. CDR3 length: 17 amino acids. Between the trimmed V and J ends, which lost 0 bases and 4 bases, there was a span of 21 bases. DNA for the CDR3: TGCAGCGTTGAAGATCCCCCCTCCAGGGCGAGGGGCACTGAAGCTTTCTTT. This sequence encodes CSVEDPPSRARGTEAFF.

The V call is TRBV9, the J call TRBJ2-3, with 7 bases that match TRBD2. The germline gives CDR1 SGDLS, CDR2 YYNGEE. The CDR3 runs to 15 residues. The ends lost 0 bases at V and 6 bases at J; junction bases unmatched: 7. The CDR3 nucleotides are TGTGCCAGCAGCGTAGTAGGGCGGGGGTTGGATACGCAGTATTTT. Its protein product is CASSVVGRGLDTQYF.

This clonotype was counted a few times. Here the CDR3 reads CASSSQGLETEAFF. The DNA for the CDR3 is TGTGCCAGCAGTTCTCAGGGTTTGGAAACTGAAGCTTTCTTT. This rearrangement joins TRBV6-2 or TRBV6-3 to TRBJ1-1; D is possibly TRBD1 (5 bases). The CDR3 totals 14 residues. The V end was cut by 4 bases, the J end by 5 bases, with 14 bases between. The germline V gene has CDR1 MNHEY and CDR2 SVGEGT.

This chain's CDR3 is CASRATGTLKDQNTEAFF. The CDR3 DNA sequence: TGTGCCAGCAGAGCGACCGGGACACTGAAAGACCAGAACACTGAAGCTTTCTTT. This rearrangement joins TRBV7-8 to TRBJ1-1; a possible D gene is TRBD1 (6 bases). Germline V gene lookup returns CDR1 SGHVS and CDR2 FQNEAQ. The CDR3 spans 18 residues. V lost 6 bases, J lost 1 base, and 24 bases lay in between.

This clonotype was recorded a few times. The rearrangement links TRBV7-9 to TRBJ1-2; D not certain. The ends were cut back, 5 bases at V and 4 bases at J, with 11 bases in the middle. This CDR3 contains 13 residues. Germline V gene data show CDR1 as SEHNR and CDR2 as FQNEAQ (reference sequence). CDR3 in amino acids: CASSPPGPYGYTF. Here the CDR3 DNA reads TGTGCCAGCAGCCCCCCCGGGCCCTATGGCTACACCTTC.

The chain's CDR3 is CASSQIASGGPNEQFF. DNA for the CDR3: TGTGCCAGCAGCCAAATAGCTAGCGGGGGGCCCAATGAGCAGTTCTTC. The gene calls are TRBV14 and TRBJ2-1; 11 nucleotides agree with TRBD2. V shed 2 bases, J shed 6 bases, and the junction held 6 bases outside the gene matches. The CDR3 is made up of 16 amino acids. CDR1 and CDR2 (germline): SGHDN, FVKESK.

The rearrangement joins TRBV4-3 to TRBJ1-5; no clear D gene. CDR1 is LGHNA, CDR2 YSLEER, per germline. Trimming stripped 0 bases from V and 2 bases from J, with 5 bases between. This CDR3 has 14 residues. CDR3 bases: TGCGCCAGCAGCCAAGAGGTGGGCAATCAGCCCCAGCATTTT. The encoded protein is CASSQEVGNQPQHF.

The V call is TRBV6-5, the J call TRBJ1-5; the D is unclear. Germline CDR1 MNHEY, CDR2 SVGAGI. The CDR3 is 13 residues long. Trimming removed 0 bases from V and 7 bases from J, with 7 bases in between. CDR3 nucleotide sequence: TGTGCCAGCAGTTACTCGACGGGCCAGCCCCAGCATTTT. It codes for CASSYSTGQPQHF.

The chain carries TRBV20-1 and TRBJ2-3, with D perhaps matching TRBD1 (7 bases). The length of the CDR3 is 16 residues. Looked up from germline, CDR1 is DFQATT and CDR2 is SNEGSKA (reference sequence). With 1 base removed from V and 2 bases from J, the gap between germline ends came to 16 bases. CDR3 region: CSARGLRGAPTDTQYF. The CDR3 DNA follows: TGCAGTGCTAGAGGTCTCAGGGGGGCCCCCACAGATACGCAGTATTTT.

The V and J genes are TRBV7-2 and TRBJ1-1; D unclear. Germline V CDR1 and CDR2: SGHTA, FQGNSA. The V gene lost 5 bases and the J gene lost 10 bases, with 20 bases spanning the gap. This CDR3 has 14 amino acids. In DNA, the CDR3 is TGTGCCAGCAGCCCAGAACTGGGAACGATGAGAGCTTTCTTT. Translation gives CASSPELGTMRAFF.

The chain carries TRBV6-2 or TRBV6-3 and TRBJ2-7; D gene ambiguous. The V gene lost 6 bases and the J gene lost 0 bases, with 12 bases spanning the gap. The CDR3 length is 14 residues. Germline V gene sequence: CDR1 MNHEY, CDR2 SVGEGT. CDR3 region: CASRSAGSSYEQYV. For the CDR3, the DNA is TGTGCCAGCAGATCCGCCGGGTCCTCCTACGAGCAGTACGTC.

The chain employs TRBV5-1 and TRBJ2-4; a possible D gene is TRBD2 (5 bases). The CDR3 runs to 11 residues. V was shortened by 4 bases and J by 9 bases, with 8 bases between the two germline ends. Germline V gene sequence: CDR1 SGHRS, CDR2 YFSETQ. In DNA, the CDR3 is TGCGCCAGCAGCATCCGGGGCATTCAGTACTTC. Its protein is CASSIRGIQYF.

The chain carries TRBV4-1 and TRBJ1-5, with 11 positions matching TRBD1. Germline V gene lookup returns CDR1 MGHRA and CDR2 YSYEKL. CDR3 length: 19 residues. Trimming at V came to 4 bases and at J to 1 base, leaving 12 bases not matched to a gene. CDR3 protein: CASSPSRTGGSRSNQPQHF. CDR3 bases: TGCGCCAGCAGCCCGTCCCGGACAGGGGGCTCTAGAAGCAATCAGCCCCAGCATTTT.